This T cell receptor (beta chain) comes out of a study of T cells in Graves' hyperthyroidism and ophthalmopathy. This CDR3 is 20 amino acids long. V was pared by 5 bases and J by 4 bases, with 20 bases of the junction left unmatched. Looked up from germline, CDR1 is LNHNV and CDR2 is YYDKDF (reference sequence). TCR beta CDR3 regions were amplified from RNA. The HTBI primer set drove a first-round RT-PCR of the TCR CDR3. TCRdb recomputed calls from the multiplex PCR reads with MiXCR, one row per CDR3 protein. The data show some 440,000 distinct CDR3 sequences, with about a sixth seen just once and roughly 7.4% held by the top ten.

The V and J genes are TRBV15 and TRBJ1-6; 7 bases agree with TRBD1. The receptor was isolated from a woman aged 18-30 years with Graves' hyperthyroidism. Sequenced: blood. CDR3 DNA sequence: TGTGCCACCAGCGGAGGAGGGGACAGTTACGGTCTGGAGTATAATTCACCCCTCCACTTT. This sequence encodes CATSGGGDSYGLEYNSPLHF.